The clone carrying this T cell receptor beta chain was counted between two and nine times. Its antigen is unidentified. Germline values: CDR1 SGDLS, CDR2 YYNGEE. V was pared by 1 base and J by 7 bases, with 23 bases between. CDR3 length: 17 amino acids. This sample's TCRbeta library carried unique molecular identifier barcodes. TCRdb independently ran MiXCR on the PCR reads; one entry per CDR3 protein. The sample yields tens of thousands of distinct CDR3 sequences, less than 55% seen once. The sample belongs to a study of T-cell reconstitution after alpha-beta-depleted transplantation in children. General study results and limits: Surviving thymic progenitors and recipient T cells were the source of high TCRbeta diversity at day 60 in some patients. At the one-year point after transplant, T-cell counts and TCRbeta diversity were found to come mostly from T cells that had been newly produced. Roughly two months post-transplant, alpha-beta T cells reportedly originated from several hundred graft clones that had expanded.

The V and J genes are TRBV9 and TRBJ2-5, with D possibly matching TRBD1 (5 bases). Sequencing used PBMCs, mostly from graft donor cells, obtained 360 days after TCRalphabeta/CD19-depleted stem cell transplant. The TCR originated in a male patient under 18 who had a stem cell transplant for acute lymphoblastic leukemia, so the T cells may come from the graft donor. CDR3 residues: CASSVPLQQAQLGTQYF. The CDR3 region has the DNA TGTGCCAGCAGCGTACCCCTTCAACAGGCCCAACTGGGGACCCAGTACTTC.